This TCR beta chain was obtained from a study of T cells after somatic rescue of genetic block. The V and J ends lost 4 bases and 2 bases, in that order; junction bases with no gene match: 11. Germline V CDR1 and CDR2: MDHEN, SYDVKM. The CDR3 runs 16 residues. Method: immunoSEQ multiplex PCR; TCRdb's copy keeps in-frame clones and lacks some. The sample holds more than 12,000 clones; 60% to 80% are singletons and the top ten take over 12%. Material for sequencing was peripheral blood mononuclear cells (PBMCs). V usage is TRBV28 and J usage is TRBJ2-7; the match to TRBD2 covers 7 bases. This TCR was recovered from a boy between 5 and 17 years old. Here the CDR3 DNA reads TGTGCCAGCAGTTCCCCTTATGGCGGGAGAGCCTACGAGCAGTACTTC. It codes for CASSSPYGGRAYEQYF.